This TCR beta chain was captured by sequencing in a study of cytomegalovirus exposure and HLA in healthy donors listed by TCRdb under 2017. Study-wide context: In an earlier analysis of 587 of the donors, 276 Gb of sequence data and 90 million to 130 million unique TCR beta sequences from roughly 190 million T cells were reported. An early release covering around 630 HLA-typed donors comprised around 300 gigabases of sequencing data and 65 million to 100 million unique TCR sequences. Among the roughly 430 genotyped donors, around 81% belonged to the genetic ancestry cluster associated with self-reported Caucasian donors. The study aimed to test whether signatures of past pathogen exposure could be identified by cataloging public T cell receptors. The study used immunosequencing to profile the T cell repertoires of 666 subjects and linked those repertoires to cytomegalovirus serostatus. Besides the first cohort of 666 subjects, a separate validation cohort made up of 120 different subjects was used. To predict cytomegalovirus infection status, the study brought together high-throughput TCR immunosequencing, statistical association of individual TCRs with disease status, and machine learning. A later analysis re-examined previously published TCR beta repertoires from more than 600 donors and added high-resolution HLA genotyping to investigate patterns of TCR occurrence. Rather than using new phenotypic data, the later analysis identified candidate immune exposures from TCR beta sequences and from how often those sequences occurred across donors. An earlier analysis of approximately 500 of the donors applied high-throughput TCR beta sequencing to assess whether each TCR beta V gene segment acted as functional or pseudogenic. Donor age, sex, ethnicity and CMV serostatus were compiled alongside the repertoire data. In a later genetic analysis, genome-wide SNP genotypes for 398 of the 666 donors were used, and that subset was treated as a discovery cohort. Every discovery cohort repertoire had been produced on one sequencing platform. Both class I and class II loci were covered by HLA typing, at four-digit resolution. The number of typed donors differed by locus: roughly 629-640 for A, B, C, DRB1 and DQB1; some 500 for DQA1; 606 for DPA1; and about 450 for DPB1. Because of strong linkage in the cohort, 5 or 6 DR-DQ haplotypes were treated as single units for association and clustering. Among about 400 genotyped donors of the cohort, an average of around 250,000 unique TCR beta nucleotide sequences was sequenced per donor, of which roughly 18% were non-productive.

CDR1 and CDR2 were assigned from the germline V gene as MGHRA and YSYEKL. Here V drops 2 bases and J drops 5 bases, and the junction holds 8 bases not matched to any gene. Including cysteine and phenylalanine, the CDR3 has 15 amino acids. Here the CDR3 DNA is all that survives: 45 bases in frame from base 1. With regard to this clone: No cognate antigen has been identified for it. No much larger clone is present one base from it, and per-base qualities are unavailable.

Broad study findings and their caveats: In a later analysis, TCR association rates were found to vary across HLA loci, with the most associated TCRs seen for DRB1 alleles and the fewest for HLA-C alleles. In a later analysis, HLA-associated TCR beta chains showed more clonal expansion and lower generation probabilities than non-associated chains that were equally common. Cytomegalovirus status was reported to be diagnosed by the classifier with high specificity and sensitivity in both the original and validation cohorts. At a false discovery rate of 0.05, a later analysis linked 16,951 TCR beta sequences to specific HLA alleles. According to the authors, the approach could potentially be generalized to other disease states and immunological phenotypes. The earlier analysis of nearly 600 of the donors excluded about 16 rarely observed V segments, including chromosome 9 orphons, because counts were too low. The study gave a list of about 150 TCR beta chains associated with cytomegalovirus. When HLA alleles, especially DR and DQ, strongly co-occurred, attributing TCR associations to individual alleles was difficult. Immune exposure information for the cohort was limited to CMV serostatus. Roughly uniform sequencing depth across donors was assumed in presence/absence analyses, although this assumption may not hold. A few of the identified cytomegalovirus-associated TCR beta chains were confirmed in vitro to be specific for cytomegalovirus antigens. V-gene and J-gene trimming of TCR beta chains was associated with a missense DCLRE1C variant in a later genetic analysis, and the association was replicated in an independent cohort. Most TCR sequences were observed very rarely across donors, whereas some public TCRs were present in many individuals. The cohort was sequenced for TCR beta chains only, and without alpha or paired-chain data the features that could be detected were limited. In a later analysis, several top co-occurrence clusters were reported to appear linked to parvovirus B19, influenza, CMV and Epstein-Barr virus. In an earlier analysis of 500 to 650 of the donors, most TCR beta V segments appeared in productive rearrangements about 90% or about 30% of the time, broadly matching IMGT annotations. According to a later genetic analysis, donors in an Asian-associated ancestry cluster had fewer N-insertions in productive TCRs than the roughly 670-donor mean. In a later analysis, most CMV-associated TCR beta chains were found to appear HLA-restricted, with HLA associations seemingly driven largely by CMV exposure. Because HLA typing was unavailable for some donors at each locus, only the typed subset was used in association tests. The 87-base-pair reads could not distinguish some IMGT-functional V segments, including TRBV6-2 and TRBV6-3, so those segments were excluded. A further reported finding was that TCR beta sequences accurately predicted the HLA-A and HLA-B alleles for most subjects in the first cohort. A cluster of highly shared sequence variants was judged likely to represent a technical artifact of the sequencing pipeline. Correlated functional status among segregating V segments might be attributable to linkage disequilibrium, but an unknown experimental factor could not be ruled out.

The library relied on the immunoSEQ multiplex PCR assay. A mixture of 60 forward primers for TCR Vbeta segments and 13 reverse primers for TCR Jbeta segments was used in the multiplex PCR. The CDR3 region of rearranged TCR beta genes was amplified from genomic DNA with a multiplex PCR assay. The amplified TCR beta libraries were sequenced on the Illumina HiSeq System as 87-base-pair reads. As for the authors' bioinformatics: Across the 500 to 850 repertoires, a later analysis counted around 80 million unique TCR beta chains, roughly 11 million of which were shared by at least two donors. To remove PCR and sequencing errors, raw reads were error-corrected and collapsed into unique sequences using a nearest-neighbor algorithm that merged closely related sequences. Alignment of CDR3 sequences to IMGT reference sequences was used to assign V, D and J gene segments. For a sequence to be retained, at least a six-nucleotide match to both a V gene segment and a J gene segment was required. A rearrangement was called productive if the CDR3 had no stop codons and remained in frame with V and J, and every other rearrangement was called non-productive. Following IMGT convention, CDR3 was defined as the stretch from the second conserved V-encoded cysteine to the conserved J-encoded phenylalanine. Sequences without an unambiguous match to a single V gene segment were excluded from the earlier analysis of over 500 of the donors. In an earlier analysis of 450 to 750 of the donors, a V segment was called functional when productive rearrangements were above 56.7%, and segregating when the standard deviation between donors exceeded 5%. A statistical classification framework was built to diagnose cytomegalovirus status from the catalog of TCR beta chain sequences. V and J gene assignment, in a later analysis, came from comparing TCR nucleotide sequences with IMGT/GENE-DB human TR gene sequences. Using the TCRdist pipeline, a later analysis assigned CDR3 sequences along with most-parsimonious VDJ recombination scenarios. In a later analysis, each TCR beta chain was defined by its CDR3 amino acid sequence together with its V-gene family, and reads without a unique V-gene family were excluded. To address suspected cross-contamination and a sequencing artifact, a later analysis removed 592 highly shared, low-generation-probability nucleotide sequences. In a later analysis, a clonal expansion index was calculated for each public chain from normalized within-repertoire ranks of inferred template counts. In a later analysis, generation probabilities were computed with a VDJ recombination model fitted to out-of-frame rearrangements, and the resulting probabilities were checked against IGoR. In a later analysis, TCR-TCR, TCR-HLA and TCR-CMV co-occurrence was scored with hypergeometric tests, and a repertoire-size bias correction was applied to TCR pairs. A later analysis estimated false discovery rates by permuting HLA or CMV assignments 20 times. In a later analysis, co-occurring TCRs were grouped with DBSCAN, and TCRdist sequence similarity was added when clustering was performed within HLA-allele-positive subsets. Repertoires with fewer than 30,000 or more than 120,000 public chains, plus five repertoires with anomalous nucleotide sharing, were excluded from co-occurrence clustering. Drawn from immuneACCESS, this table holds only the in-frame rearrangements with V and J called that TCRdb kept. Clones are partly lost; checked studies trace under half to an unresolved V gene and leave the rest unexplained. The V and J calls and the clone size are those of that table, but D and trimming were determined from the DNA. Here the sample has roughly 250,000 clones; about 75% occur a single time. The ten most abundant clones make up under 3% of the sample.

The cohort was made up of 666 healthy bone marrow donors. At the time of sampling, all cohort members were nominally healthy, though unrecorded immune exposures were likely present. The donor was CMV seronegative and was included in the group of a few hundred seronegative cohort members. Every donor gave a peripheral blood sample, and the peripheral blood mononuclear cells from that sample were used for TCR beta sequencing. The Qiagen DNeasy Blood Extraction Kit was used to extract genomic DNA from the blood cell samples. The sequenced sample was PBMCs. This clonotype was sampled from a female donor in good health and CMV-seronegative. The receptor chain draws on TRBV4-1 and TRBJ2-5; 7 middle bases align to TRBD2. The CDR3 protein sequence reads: CASSQLPGGKETQYF. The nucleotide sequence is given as TGCGCCAGCAGCCAACTCCCGGGAGGAAAGGAGACCCAGTACTTC.